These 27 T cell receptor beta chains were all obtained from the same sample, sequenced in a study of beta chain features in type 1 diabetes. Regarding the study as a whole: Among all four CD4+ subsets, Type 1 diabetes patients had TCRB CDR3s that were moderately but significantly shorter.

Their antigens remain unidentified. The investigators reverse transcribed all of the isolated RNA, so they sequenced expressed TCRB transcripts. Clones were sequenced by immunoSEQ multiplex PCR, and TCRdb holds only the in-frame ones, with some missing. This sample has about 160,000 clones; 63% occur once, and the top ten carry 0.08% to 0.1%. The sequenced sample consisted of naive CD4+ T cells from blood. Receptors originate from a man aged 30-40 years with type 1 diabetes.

The CDR3 protein is CASSLVFPNTEAFF. The CDR3 coding sequence is TGTGCCAGCAGCTTAGTGTTCCCAAACACTGAAGCTTTCTTT. The chain is built from TRBV7-9 and TRBJ1-1; D remains unclear. The length of the CDR3 is 14 residues. Germline CDR1 SEHNR, CDR2 FQNEAQ (reference sequence). The V and J ends lost 1 base and 2 bases respectively, with 8 bases between them.

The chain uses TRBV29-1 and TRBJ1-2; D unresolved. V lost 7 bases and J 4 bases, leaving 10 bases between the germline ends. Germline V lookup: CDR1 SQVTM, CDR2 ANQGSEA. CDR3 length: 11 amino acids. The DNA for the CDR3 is TGCAGCGACCGTTCCGGCTATGGCTACACCTTC. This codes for CSDRSGYGYTF.

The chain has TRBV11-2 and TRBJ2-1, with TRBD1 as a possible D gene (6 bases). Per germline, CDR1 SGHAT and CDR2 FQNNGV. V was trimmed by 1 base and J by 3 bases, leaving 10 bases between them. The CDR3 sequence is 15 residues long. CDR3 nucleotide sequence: TGTGCCAGCAGCTTAGCGGGACACCGCTACAATGAGCAGTTCTTC. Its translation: CASSLAGHRYNEQFF.

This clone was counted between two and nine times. The CDR3 DNA is TGCAGCGGCGTCACTAGGCTCGGCGAGCAGTACTTC. Protein product: CSGVTRLGEQYF. The genes are TRBV29-1 and TRBJ2-7; D may be TRBD2 (5 bases). With 7 bases removed from V and 6 bases from J, the gap between germline ends came to 16 bases. This CDR3 is built from 12 residues. Germline CDR1 SQVTM, CDR2 ANQGSEA.

CDR3 residues: CASSTDRNHEQYF. As DNA, the CDR3 is TGTGCCAGCAGCACAGACAGGAACCACGAGCAGTACTTC. The chain joins TRBV7-2 to TRBJ2-7; TRBD1 might be the D (6 bases). V was cut by 5 bases and J by 5 bases, with 13 bases left in between. CDR3 length equals 13 residues. CDR1 SGHTA and CDR2 FQGNSA come from the germline V gene.

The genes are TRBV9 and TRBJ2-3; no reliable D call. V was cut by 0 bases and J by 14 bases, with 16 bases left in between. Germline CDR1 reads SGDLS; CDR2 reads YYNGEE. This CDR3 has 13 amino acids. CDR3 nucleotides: TGTGCCAGCAGCGTAGCTACGAGTGGCAATCCGTATTTT. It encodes CASSVATSGNPYF.

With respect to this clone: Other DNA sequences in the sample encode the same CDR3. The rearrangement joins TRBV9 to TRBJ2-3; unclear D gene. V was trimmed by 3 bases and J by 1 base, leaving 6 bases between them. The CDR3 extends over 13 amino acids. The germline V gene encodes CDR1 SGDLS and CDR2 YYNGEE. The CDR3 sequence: CASSAGGTDTQYF. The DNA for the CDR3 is TGTGCCAGCAGCGCAGGCGGCACAGATACGCAGTATTTT.

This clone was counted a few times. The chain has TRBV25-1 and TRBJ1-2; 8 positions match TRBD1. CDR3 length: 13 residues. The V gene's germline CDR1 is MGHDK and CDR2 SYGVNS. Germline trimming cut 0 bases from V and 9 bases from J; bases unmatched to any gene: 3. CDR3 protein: CASSEYRQGRYTF. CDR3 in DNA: TGTGCCAGCAGTGAATATCGACAGGGGCGCTACACCTTC.

CDR3 amino acids: CASGGGPSESPLHF. In DNA form, the CDR3 reads TGTGCCAGCGGGGGAGGCCCTTCGGAGTCACCCCTCCACTTT. This chain connects TRBV7-9 to TRBJ1-6; weak D call: TRBD1 (5 bases). There are 14 residues in the CDR3. V shed 8 bases and J shed 10 bases, with 18 bases lying between them. Looked up from germline, CDR1 is SEHNR and CDR2 is FQNEAQ (reference sequence).

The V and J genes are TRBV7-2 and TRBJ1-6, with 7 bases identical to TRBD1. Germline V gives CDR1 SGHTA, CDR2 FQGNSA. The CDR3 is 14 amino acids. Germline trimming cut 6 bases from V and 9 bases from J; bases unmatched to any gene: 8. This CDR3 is CASSPERGLSPLHF. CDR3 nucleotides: TGTGCCAGCAGTCCAGAGAGGGGGCTTTCACCCCTCCACTTT.

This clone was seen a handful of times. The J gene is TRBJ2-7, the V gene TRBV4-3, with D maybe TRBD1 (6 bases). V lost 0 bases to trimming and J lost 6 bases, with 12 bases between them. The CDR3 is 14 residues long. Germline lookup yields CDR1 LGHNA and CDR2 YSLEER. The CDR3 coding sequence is TGCGCCAGCAGCCAAGATGTGGGGGCCGGCGAGCAGTACTTC. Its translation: CASSQDVGAGEQYF.

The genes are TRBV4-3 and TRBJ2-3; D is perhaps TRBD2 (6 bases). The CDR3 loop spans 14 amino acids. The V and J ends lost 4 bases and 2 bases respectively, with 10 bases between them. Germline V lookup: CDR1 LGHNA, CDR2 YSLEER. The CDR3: CASSPDYHTDTQYF. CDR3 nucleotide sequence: TGCGCCAGCAGCCCGGACTACCACACAGATACGCAGTATTTT.

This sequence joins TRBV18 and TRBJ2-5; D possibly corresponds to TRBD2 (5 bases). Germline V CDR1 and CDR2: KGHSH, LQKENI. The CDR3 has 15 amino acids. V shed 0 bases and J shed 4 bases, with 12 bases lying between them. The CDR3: CASSPPVTRGETQYF. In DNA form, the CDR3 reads TGTGCCAGCTCACCACCGGTCACCCGGGGAGAGACCCAGTACTTC.

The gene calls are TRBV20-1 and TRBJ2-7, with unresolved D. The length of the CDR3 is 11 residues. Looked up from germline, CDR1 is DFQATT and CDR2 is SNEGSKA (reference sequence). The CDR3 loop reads CSAAKDHEQYF. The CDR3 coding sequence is TGCAGCGCTGCCAAGGACCACGAGCAGTACTTC.

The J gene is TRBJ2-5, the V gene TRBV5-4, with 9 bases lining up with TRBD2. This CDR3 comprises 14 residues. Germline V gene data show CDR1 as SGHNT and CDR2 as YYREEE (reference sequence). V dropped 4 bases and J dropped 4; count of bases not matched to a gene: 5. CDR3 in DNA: TGTGCCAGCAGCCGGACTAGCGAAGGAGAGACCCAGTACTTC. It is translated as CASSRTSEGETQYF.

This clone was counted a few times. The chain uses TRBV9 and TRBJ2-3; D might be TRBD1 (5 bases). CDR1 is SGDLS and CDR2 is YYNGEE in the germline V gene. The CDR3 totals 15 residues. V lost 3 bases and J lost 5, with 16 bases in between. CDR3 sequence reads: CASSGPRGSLDTQYF. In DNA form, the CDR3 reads TGTGCCAGCAGCGGCCCTAGGGGCAGCTTAGATACGCAGTATTTT.

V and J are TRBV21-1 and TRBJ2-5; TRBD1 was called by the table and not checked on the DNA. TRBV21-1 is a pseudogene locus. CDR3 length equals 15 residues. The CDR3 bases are TGTGCCAGCAGCAAATCGGACAGGGTGAAAGAGACCCAGTACTTC. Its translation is CASSKSDRVKETQYF.

CDR3 amino acids: CASTVEGPQYF. DNA for the CDR3: TGTGCTAGCACAGTGGAGGGCCCCCAGTACTTC. This chain joins TRBV12-5 and TRBJ2-5; the D gene is possibly TRBD2 (6 bases). The V end was cut by 9 bases, the J end by 9 bases, with 14 bases between. Germline assignment: CDR1 LGHNT and CDR2 FRNRAP. The CDR3 totals 11 residues. Drawing the rest from reference TRBV12-5 and TRBJ2-5, the complete variable domain is DARVTQTPRHKVTEMGQEVTMRCQPILGHNTVFWYRQTMMQGLELLAYFRNRAPLDDSGMPKDRFSAEMPDATLATLKIQPSEPRDSAVYFCASTVEGPQYFGPGTRLLVL.

CDR3 sequence: CASSHLGRRGNEQFF. The CDR3 DNA is TGTGCCAGCAGTCACCTAGGGAGGAGAGGGAATGAGCAGTTCTTC. The chain couples TRBV6-6 to TRBJ2-1, with D tentatively TRBD2 (6 bases). Germline V CDR1 and CDR2: MNHNY, SVGAGI (reference sequence). The V end lost 5 bases, the J end lost 7 bases, and 18 bases lay between the germline ends. This CDR3 is built from 15 residues.

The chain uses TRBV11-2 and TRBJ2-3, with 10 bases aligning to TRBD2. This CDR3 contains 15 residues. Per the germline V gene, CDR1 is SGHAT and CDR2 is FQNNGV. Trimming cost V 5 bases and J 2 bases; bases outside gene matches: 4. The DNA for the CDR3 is TGTGCCAGCAGCGTAACTAGCGGGGCCACAGATACGCAGTATTTT. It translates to CASSVTSGATDTQYF.

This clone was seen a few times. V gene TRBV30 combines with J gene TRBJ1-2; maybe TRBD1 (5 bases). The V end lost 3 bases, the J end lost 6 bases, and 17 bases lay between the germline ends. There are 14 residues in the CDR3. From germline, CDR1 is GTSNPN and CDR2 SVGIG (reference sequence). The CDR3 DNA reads TGTGCCTGGAGCAGCCGGGACGAAACGGATGGCTACACCTTC. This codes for CAWSSRDETDGYTF.

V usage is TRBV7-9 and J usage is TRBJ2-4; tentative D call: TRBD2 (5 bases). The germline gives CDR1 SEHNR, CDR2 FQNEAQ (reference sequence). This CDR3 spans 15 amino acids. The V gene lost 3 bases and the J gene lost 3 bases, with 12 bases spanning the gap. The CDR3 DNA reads TGTGCCAGCAGCTTCTCGTTAGGGAGCAAAAACATTCAGTACTTC. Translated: CASSFSLGSKNIQYF.

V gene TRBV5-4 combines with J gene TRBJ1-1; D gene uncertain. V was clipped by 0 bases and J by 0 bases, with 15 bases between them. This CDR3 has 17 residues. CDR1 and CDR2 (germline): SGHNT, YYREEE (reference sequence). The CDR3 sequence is CASSLALASQMNTEAFF. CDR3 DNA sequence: TGTGCCAGCAGCTTGGCCCTAGCGAGTCAGATGAACACTGAAGCTTTCTTT.

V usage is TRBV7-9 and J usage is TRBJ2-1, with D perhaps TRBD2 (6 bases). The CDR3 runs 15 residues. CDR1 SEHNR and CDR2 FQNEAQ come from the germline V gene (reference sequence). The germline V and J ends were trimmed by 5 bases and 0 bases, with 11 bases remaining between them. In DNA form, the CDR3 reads TGTGCCAGCAGCCGCGGGGCCTCCTCCTACAATGAGCAGTTCTTC. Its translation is CASSRGASSYNEQFF.

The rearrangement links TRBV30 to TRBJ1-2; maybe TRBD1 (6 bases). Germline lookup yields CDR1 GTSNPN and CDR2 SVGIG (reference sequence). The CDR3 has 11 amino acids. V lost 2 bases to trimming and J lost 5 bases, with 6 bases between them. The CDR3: CAWSTGYGYTF. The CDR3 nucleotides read TGTGCCTGGAGTACAGGGTATGGCTACACCTTC.

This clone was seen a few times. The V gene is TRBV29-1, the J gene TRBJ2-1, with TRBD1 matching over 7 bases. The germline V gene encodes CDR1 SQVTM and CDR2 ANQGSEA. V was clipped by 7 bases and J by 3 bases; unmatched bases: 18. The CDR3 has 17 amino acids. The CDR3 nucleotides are TGCAGCGCTGGACAGGCAGGGGTTTCCCCGCGCTACAATGAGCAGTTCTTC. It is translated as CSAGQAGVSPRYNEQFF.

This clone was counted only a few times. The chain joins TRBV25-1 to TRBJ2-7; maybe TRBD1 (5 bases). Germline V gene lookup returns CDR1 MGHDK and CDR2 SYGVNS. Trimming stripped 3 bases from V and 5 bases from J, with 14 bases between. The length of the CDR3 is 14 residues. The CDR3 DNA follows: TGTGCCAGCAGTGACCACAGGCTCCCCAACGAGCAGTACTTC. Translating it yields CASSDHRLPNEQYF.